These 9 T cell receptor beta chains were all obtained from the same sample, sequenced in a study of breast tumors, draining lymph nodes, adjacent tissues. Using its own MiXCR run on the multiplex PCR reads, TCRdb lists one record per CDR3 protein. In the table there are about 47,000 distinct CDR3 sequences, more than 20% of which are singletons. The sample taken for sequencing was breast tumor tissue. The receptors derive from a female donor with breast cancer. Some clones in this sample may be carry-over from other donors' samples.

This clonotype was found many times. This chain uses TRBV15 with TRBJ2-1; D may be TRBD1 or TRBD2 (5 bases each). Germline V lookup: CDR1 LNHNV, CDR2 YYDKDF (reference sequence). Deletions cut 2 bases from V and 9 bases from J, with 14 bases between. CDR3 length: 14 residues. The CDR3 nucleotides read TGTGCCACCAGCAGAAAAGCGACTGGGGGTGAGCAGTTCTTC. Protein product: CATSRKATGGEQFF.

Of note for this clonotype: A much larger clone differs by one base, so this may be a read error. The CDR3 spells CACSAQGAGGFQETQYF. The CDR3 nucleotides are TGTGCCTGCAGTGCTCAGGGGGCAGGGGGGTTCCAAGAGACCCAGTACTTC. This chain uses TRBV6-6 with TRBJ2-5; 8 bases line up with TRBD1. Germline CDR1 and CDR2: MNHNY and SVGAGI (reference sequence). The CDR3 contains 17 residues.

This CDR3 is CASSLDLGDWNEQFF. CDR3 bases: TGTGCCAGCAGCTTAGATCTAGGTGACTGGAATGAGCAGTTCTTC. The chain has TRBV11-2 and TRBJ2-1; D remains unclear. Trimming shortened V by 0 bases and J by 7 bases, and 13 bases separated the two germline ends. Looked up from germline, CDR1 is SGHAT and CDR2 is FQNNGV. There are 15 residues in the CDR3.

The chain is built from TRBV18 and TRBJ2-4; D is uncertain. This CDR3 contains 15 residues. V was cut by 6 bases and J by 8 bases, with 20 bases left in between. Germline assignment: CDR1 KGHSH and CDR2 LQKENI. DNA for the CDR3: TGTGCCAGCTCCCCAACCACGGGTGAATATTACATTCAGTACTTC. Its translation: CASSPTTGEYYIQYF.

This clonotype has ten or more counts. J is TRBJ1-2 and V is TRBV29-1; 7 nucleotides match TRBD1. Trimming cost V 7 bases and J 2 bases; bases outside gene matches: 19. The CDR3 covers 17 residues. Germline CDR1 reads SQVTM; CDR2 reads ANQGSEA. The CDR3 spells CSAWGQTHPHSNYGYTF. The DNA of the CDR3 is TGCAGCGCCTGGGGACAGACCCATCCCCACAGCAACTATGGCTACACCTTC. The entire variable domain, with the rest obtained from reference TRBV29-1 and TRBJ1-2, is as follows: SAVISQKPSRDICQRGTSLTIQCQVDSQVTMMFWYRQQPGQSLTLIATANQGSEATYESGFVIDKFPISRPNLTFSTLTVSNMSPEDSSIYLCSAWGQTHPHSNYGYTFGSGTRLTVV.

This clonotype was observed many times. The chain is built from TRBV20-1 and TRBJ2-7; D tentatively fits TRBD1 or TRBD2 (6 bases each). This CDR3 has 11 amino acids. CDR1 and CDR2 (germline): DFQATT, SNEGSKA (reference sequence). V lost 6 bases and J lost 3, with 9 bases in between. The CDR3 nucleotides read TGCAGTGCAGGGGGGATCTACGAGCAGTACTTC. It yields the protein CSAGGIYEQYF.

This clonotype came up a few times. The chain couples TRBV19 to TRBJ2-2; D unresolved. Germline CDR1 reads LNHDA; CDR2 reads SQIVND (reference sequence). The CDR3 spans 13 residues. The V end was cut by 3 bases, the J end by 5 bases, with 7 bases between. CDR3 sequence (DNA): TGTGCCAGTAGTATCTGGGGTACCGGGGAGCTGTTTTTT. It is translated as CASSIWGTGELFF.

Many counts were recorded for this clonotype. The chain recombines TRBV15 with TRBJ1-6, with TRBD1 matching 7 bases. Germline CDR1 reads LNHNV; CDR2 reads YYDKDF (reference sequence). V gave up 8 bases and J gave up 2 bases; unmatched junction bases: 0. This CDR3 is 13 amino acids long. Written as DNA, the CDR3 is TGTGCCACCGGGACAGCCTATAATTCACCCCTCCACTTT. It yields the protein CATGTAYNSPLHF.

This clonotype was seen many times. Sequence at one end of the junction differs from germline and may be a read error. The gene calls are TRBV19 and TRBJ2-7, with TRBD1 identical over 7 bases. Germline V gives CDR1 LNHDA, CDR2 SQIVND (reference sequence). CDR3 length equals 12 residues. CDR3 coding DNA: TGTGCCAGTAGTTTCCCCGGGACAGATCTCGTTTTC. This gives the protein CASSFPGTDLVF. Drawing the rest from reference TRBV19 and TRBJ2-7, the complete variable domain is DGGITQSPKYLFRKEGQNVTLSCEQNLNHDAMYWYRQDPGQGLRLIYYSQIVNDFQKGDIAEGYSVSREKKESFPLTVTSAQKNPTAFYLCASSFPGTDLVFGPGTRLTVT.